These 5 T cell receptor beta chains share one sample of origin, sequenced in a study of blood T cells in healthy people across ages. Primers used in a second PCR of about 7 to 12 cycles were a sample-barcoded 5' primer and a J-beta primer mix. TCRdb fed the 5' RACE reads into MiXCR, producing one record per CDR3 protein. There are over a million distinct CDR3 sequences in the sample; about 40% occur only once, and 7.9% lies in the top ten. Sequencing was performed on blood. The receptor set was obtained from a woman aged 18-29 years in good health.

With respect to this clonotype: A junction boundary mismatches the germline segment, possibly from a read error. This chain's CDR3 is CSVRDPGTGSYEQYF. The CDR3 bases are TGCAGTGTTAGAGATCCCGGGACAGGAAGCTACGAGCAGTACTTC. This sequence joins TRBV20-1 and TRBJ2-7, with 8 nucleotides matching TRBD1. The CDR3 has 15 residues. CDR1 is DFQATT and CDR2 is SNEGSKA in the germline V gene (reference sequence).

This clonotype came up a few times. The rearrangement links TRBV12-3 or TRBV12-4 to TRBJ1-2; D perhaps matches TRBD1 (5 bases). Trimming cost V 11 bases and J 1 base, with 14 bases left between them. The CDR3 is 13 residues long. The CDR3 nucleotides read TGTGCCGTGCGCGGGGCCAGTAACTATGGCTACACCTTC. As protein: CAVRGASNYGYTF.

CDR3 bases: TGTGCCAGCAGTTCATCCGCCGGGACAGCATATGGCTACACCTTC. Translation gives CASSSSAGTAYGYTF. The chain employs TRBV28 and TRBJ1-2; TRBD1 aligns across 7 bases. The V gene's germline CDR1 is MDHEN and CDR2 SYDVKM. V dropped 4 bases and J dropped 5; count of bases not matched to a gene: 10. CDR3 length: 15 residues.

The gene calls are TRBV6-5 and TRBJ2-1; D not certain. From germline, CDR1 is MNHEY and CDR2 SVGAGI. V lost 5 bases and J 4 bases, leaving 12 bases between the germline ends. The CDR3 runs to 14 residues. CDR3 in DNA: TGTGCCAGCAGTCCTCAAAATTTTTACAATGAGCAGTTCTTC. It yields the protein CASSPQNFYNEQFF.

This clonotype was found a few times. The chain couples TRBV6-5 to TRBJ2-3; D possibly matches TRBD1 or TRBD2 (5 bases each). V was cut by 0 bases and J by 3 bases, with 13 bases left in between. The CDR3 length is 16 residues. Germline CDR1 MNHEY, CDR2 SVGAGI. CDR3 bases: TGTGCCAGCAGTTACTCAGCCCCAGGGAGTACAGATACGCAGTATTTT. It is translated as CASSYSAPGSTDTQYF.